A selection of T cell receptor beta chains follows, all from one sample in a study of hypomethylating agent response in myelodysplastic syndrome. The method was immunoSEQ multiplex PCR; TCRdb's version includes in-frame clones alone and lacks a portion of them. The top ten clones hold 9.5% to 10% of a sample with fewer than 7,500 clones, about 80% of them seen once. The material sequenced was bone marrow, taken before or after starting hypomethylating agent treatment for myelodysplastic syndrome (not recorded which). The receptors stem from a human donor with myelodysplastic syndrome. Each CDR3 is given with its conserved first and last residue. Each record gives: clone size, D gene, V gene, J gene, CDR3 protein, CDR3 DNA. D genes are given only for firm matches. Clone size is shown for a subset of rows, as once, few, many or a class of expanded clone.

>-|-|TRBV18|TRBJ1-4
CASSPGDNEKLFF
TGTGCCAGCTCACCAGGGGATAATGAAAAACTGTTTTTT
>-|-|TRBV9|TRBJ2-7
CASSVEASFGPNSYEQYF
TGTGCCAGCAGCGTAGAGGCTAGTTTTGGTCCAAACTCCTACGAGCAGTACTTC
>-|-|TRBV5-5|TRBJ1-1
CASSLAAGTTEAFF
TGTGCCAGCAGCTTGGCCGCAGGAACCACTGAAGCTTTCTTT
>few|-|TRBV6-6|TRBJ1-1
CASRAPFQNTEAFF
TGTGCCAGCAGGGCCCCTTTTCAGAACACTGAAGCTTTCTTT
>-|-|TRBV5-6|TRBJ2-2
CASSLALVGTGELFF
TGTGCCAGCAGCTTGGCACTAGTGGGCACCGGGGAGCTGTTTTTT
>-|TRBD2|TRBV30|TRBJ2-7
CAWSFKGLPAYEQYF
TGTGCCTGGAGTTTTAAGGGACTACCCGCCTACGAGCAGTACTTC
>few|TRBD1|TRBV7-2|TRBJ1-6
CASRDRGGAYNSPLHF
TGTGCCAGTCGGGACAGGGGAGGCGCCTATAATTCACCCCTCCACTTT
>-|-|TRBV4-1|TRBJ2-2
CASERGAGTGELFF
TGCGCCAGCGAACGGGGGGCCGGGACCGGGGAGCTGTTTTTT
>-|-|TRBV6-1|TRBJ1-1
CASSEARGSGTEAFF
TGTGCCAGCAGTGAAGCAAGGGGGTCCGGCACTGAAGCTTTCTTT
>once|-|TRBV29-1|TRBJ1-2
CSVEDGGSNYGYTF
TGCAGCGTTGAAGATGGGGGTTCGAACTATGGCTACACCTTC
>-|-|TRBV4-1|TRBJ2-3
CASSQVPRGVTRSTDTQYF
TGCGCCAGCAGCCAAGTCCCAAGGGGAGTTACTCGGAGCACAGATACGCAGTATTTT
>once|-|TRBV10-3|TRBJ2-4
CAISETPIQAIAKNIQYF
TGTGCCATCAGTGAAACTCCCATCCAAGCCATAGCCAAAAACATTCAGTACTTC
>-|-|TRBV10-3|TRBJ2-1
CAISEAGTHTEQFF
TGTGCCATCAGTGAGGCAGGGACTCACACTGAGCAGTTCTTC
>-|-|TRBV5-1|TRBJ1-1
CASRETGDNTEAFF
TGCGCCAGCAGGGAGACAGGTGATAACACTGAAGCTTTCTTT
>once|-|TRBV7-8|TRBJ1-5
CASSLERTGVNQPQHF
TGTGCCAGCAGCTTAGAGAGGACGGGGGTGAATCAGCCCCAGCATTTT